These 14 T cell receptor beta chains originate from one sample sequenced in a study of blood T cell repertoires in COVID-19. Repertoires were generated with immunoSEQ multiplex PCR, while TCRdb's copy carries only in-frame clones and drops some. The data hold 150,000 to 180,000 clones, with approximately 83% observed a single time. The sequenced material came from peripheral blood. The receptors stem from a woman aged 60-75 years with COVID-19, enrolled during active disease.

The rearrangement uses TRBV3-1 (or the pseudogene TRBV3-2) and TRBJ1-2, with 8 bases aligning to TRBD1. The trim removed 1 base at V and 5 bases at J, leaving 12 bases unmatched. The CDR3 runs to 17 residues. Germline lookup yields CDR1 LGHDT and CDR2 YNNKEL (reference sequence). CDR3 loop: CASSQGTGLRGEYGYTF. The CDR3, as DNA: TGTGCCAGCAGCCAAGGGACAGGGCTCCGAGGAGAGTATGGCTACACCTTC.

This clone was recorded once. The chain links TRBV20-1 to TRBJ1-2, with D possibly matching TRBD1 (6 bases). This CDR3 is 13 amino acids long. Germline V gene lookup returns CDR1 DFQATT and CDR2 SNEGSKA (reference sequence). Trimming cost V 3 bases and J 8 bases, with 16 bases left between them. CDR3 bases: TGCAGTGCTAGTCGACAGGCCCTGGGAGGCTACACCTTC. Its translation is CSASRQALGGYTF.

This clone was observed once. This chain connects TRBV18 to TRBJ1-6; D gene uncertain. V lost 5 bases and J lost 5, with 7 bases in between. Germline assignment: CDR1 KGHSH and CDR2 LQKENI. The CDR3 loop spans 13 amino acids. CDR3 sequence: CASSLQDNSPLHF. The DNA for the CDR3 is TGTGCCAGCTCATTACAAGATAATTCACCCCTCCACTTT.

This CDR3 reads CASSSPDRRSGNTIYF. CDR3 nucleotide sequence: TGTGCCAGCAGCTCTCCTGACAGACGCTCTGGAAACACCATATATTTT. This chain links TRBV7-2 with TRBJ1-3; D perhaps matches TRBD1 (5 bases). Germline V gives CDR1 SGHTA, CDR2 FQGNSA. CDR3 length: 16 residues. The V end lost 4 bases, the J end lost 0 bases, and 13 bases lay between the germline ends.

This chain connects TRBV30 to TRBJ1-1; a possible D gene is TRBD1 (6 bases). Trimming took 3 bases from V and 1 from J, leaving 6 bases between them. This CDR3 comprises 12 residues. Germline V gene data show CDR1 as GTSNPN and CDR2 as SVGIG (reference sequence). CDR3 bases: TGTGCCTGGAGGGGACAGAACACTGAAGCTTTCTTT. This gives the protein CAWRGQNTEAFF. Based on the CDR3 plus reference TRBV30 and TRBJ1-1, the full variable domain is SQTIHQWPATLVQPVGSPLSLECTVEGTSNPNLYWYRQAAGRGLQLLFYSVGIGQISSEVPQNLSASRPQDRQFILSSKKLLLSDSGFYLCAWRGQNTEAFFGQGTRLTVV.

This sequence joins TRBV27 and TRBJ1-2; D not resolved. Trimming pared 6 bases from V and 2 bases from J, leaving 10 bases between. Germline V CDR1 and CDR2: MNHEY, SMNVEV (reference sequence). This CDR3 is built from 13 residues. Here the CDR3 reads CASRGAVNYGYTF. The CDR3 DNA follows: TGTGCCAGCAGGGGAGCGGTAAACTATGGCTACACCTTC.

This sequence joins TRBV15 and TRBJ1-5; D not resolved. The V end was cut by 3 bases, the J end by 3 bases, with 3 bases between. This CDR3 has 12 amino acids. Germline loops: CDR1 LNHNV, CDR2 YYDKDF (reference sequence). In nucleotides, the CDR3 is TGTGCCACCAGCAGCCTCAATCAGCCCCAGCATTTT. Protein: CATSSLNQPQHF.

This chain connects TRBV5-4 to TRBJ1-1, with 11 bases fitting TRBD1. The J segment lost 4 bases and the V segment lost 3 bases, leaving 2 bases of the junction unmatched. The germline CDR1 and CDR2 sequences are SGHNT and YYREEE (reference sequence). This CDR3 has 14 residues. The CDR3 DNA reads as TGTGCCAGCAGCTGGGACAGGGGGAGCACTGAAGCTTTCTTT. As protein: CASSWDRGSTEAFF.

This clone appeared a few times. This chain uses TRBV7-2 with TRBJ1-2, with TRBD1 identical over 11 bases. This CDR3 spans 14 amino acids. Trimming took 1 base from V and 7 from J; bases not matched to a gene: 2. Germline V lookup: CDR1 SGHTA, CDR2 FQGNSA. CDR3: CASSLGDRGFGYTF. Written as DNA, the CDR3 is TGTGCCAGCAGCTTAGGGGACAGGGGGTTTGGCTACACCTTC.

The chain is built from TRBV21-1 and TRBJ2-1; whether TRBD2, the table's D call, matches the DNA was not checked. TRBV21-1 is a listed pseudogene. The CDR3 runs 15 residues. The CDR3 is CASSSRSPLTNEQFF. The CDR3 bases are TGTGCCAGCAGCAGCCGGTCCCCACTCACCAATGAGCAGTTCTTC.

This rearrangement joins TRBV3-1 (or the pseudogene TRBV3-2) to TRBJ1-3; D is perhaps TRBD1 (6 bases). Germline assignment: CDR1 LGHDT and CDR2 YNNKEL (reference sequence). The CDR3 runs to 14 residues. The V gene lost 5 bases and the J gene lost 1 base, with 9 bases spanning the gap. CDR3: CASSKQGSGNTIYF. CDR3 DNA: TGTGCCAGCAGCAAACAGGGATCTGGAAACACCATATATTTT.

The chain has TRBV7-9 and TRBJ2-1; 10 bases map to TRBD2. The CDR3 is made up of 15 amino acids. The germline V gene has CDR1 SEHNR and CDR2 FQNEAQ (reference sequence). Trimming took 4 bases from V and 8 from J; bases not matched to a gene: 8. CDR3 sequence: CASSSSVAGGDEQFF. The CDR3 DNA reads TGTGCCAGCAGCTCCTCGGTAGCGGGGGGAGATGAGCAGTTCTTC.

This clone was observed a handful of times. This chain connects TRBV5-1 to TRBJ2-7, with 7 bases identical to TRBD2. V lost 4 bases, J lost 1 base, and 5 bases stayed unmatched. From germline, CDR1 is SGHRS and CDR2 YFSETQ. CDR3 length equals 14 residues. CDR3 sequence reads: CASSLSGVSYEQYV. CDR3 in DNA: TGCGCCAGCAGCCTGAGCGGGGTATCCTACGAGCAGTACGTC.

V gene TRBV12-3 or TRBV12-4 combines with J gene TRBJ2-1; TRBD1 might be the D (5 bases). The CDR3 has 12 amino acids. V was clipped by 6 bases and J by 4 bases, with 7 bases between them. The chain's CDR3 is CASSSGYNEQFF. In DNA, the CDR3 is TGTGCCAGCAGCTCAGGGTACAATGAGCAGTTCTTC.